Following are 16 T cell receptor beta chains from one sample sequenced in a study of low-dose radiotherapy and immunotherapy resistance in tumors. TRAV and TRBV primers primed cDNA for both TCRalpha and TCRbeta. The PCR that amplified TCRs ran for 15 to 25 cycles, relying on a constant-region primer and a V-primer adapter. TCRdb itself ran the reads through MiXCR, one entry per CDR3 protein. The table includes about 16,000 distinct CDR3 sequences, around two thirds detected once. Receptors originate from a human donor with advanced metastatic prostate, ovarian, gallbladder or colorectal cancer (not recorded which). This table probably holds off-target reads from a library built for another chain.

The chain combines TRBV7-9 with TRBJ2-2; a weak D match, TRBD2 (6 bases). CDR1 is SEHNR and CDR2 is FQNEAQ in the germline V gene (reference sequence). V lost 3 bases and J lost 6, with 17 bases in between. The CDR3 sequence is 16 residues long. The CDR3 coding sequence is TGTGCCAGCAGCTTCCGGGGTGGCGGGATGGCCGGGGAGCTGTTTTTT. Translated: CASSFRGGGMAGELFF.

The CDR3 DNA follows: TGTGCCTGGAGTCCGGACTGGCGCGGGAACAATGAGCAGTTCTTC. It encodes CAWSPDWRGNNEQFF. The V and J genes are TRBV30 and TRBJ2-1; D might be TRBD2 (6 bases). The length of the CDR3 is 15 residues. The V gene's germline CDR1 is GTSNPN and CDR2 SVGIG (reference sequence). Trimming stripped 2 bases from V and 5 bases from J, with 16 bases between. Drawing the rest from reference TRBV30 and TRBJ2-1, the complete variable domain is SQTIHQWPATLVQPVGSPLSLECTVEGTSNPNLYWYRQAAGRGLQLLFYSVGIGQISSEVPQNLSASRPQDRQFILSSKKLLLSDSGFYLCAWSPDWRGNNEQFFGPGTRLTVL.

This clonotype has just a few counts. The chain combines TRBV28 with TRBJ1-2, with a tentative D call TRBD1 (5 bases). V was clipped by 2 bases and J by 3 bases, with 10 bases between them. Germline lookup yields CDR1 MDHEN and CDR2 SYDVKM. This CDR3 is 14 amino acids long. Here the CDR3 reads CASSLIEGYYGYTF. The CDR3 DNA reads TGTGCCAGCAGTTTAATTGAGGGGTACTATGGCTACACCTTC.

The chain is built from TRBV7-9 and TRBJ2-7; 9 bases agree with TRBD1. The CDR3 consists of 15 residues. CDR1 and CDR2 (germline): SEHNR, FQNEAQ (reference sequence). J was trimmed by 2 bases and V by 5 bases; bases with no gene match: 7. CDR3 sequence (DNA): TGTGCCAGCAGCCTTAGCCGGACAGGGGCCTACGAGCAGTACTTC. This encodes CASSLSRTGAYEQYF.

V and J are TRBV7-9 and TRBJ1-2; 9 positions agree with TRBD1. J lost 2 bases, V lost 5 bases, and 12 bases had no gene match. The CDR3 runs 17 residues. The V gene's germline CDR1 is SEHNR and CDR2 FQNEAQ (reference sequence). The CDR3 nucleotides read TGTGCCAGCAGCCCGCAGACAGGGGGAGCCGTAAACTATGGCTACACCTTC. It specifies CASSPQTGGAVNYGYTF.

V usage is TRBV5-6 and J usage is TRBJ2-7, with a weak D call TRBD2 (5 bases). Germline CDR1 is SGHDT and CDR2 is YYEEEE. Trimming pared 4 bases from V and 4 bases from J, leaving 9 bases between. This CDR3 region has 12 residues. CDR3 region: CASSKLEYEQYF. CDR3 coding DNA: TGTGCCAGCAGCAAACTAGAATACGAGCAGTACTTC.

J is TRBJ2-7 and V is TRBV11-2; 8 nucleotides align to TRBD1. The CDR3 covers 15 residues. Unmatched junction bases numbered 8, after V lost 4 bases and J lost 3 bases. Looked up from germline, CDR1 is SGHAT and CDR2 is FQNNGV. The CDR3 spells CASSSNRGIYYEQYF. The CDR3, as DNA: TGTGCCAGCAGCTCGAACAGGGGGATCTACTACGAGCAGTACTTC.

This clonotype was seen more than once but under ten times. The chain uses TRBV12-3 or TRBV12-4 and TRBJ2-1; D is unresolved. The V gene lost 0 bases and the J gene lost 10 bases, with 4 bases spanning the gap. The CDR3 is 11 amino acids. This CDR3 is CASSLALEQFF. CDR3 nucleotide sequence: TGTGCCAGCAGTTTAGCGTTGGAGCAGTTCTTC.

The chain combines TRBV7-2 with TRBJ1-3; D possibly corresponds to TRBD1 (5 bases). The CDR3 runs to 18 residues. V was trimmed by 1 base and J by 4 bases, leaving 20 bases between them. CDR1 and CDR2 from the germline V gene are SGHTA and FQGNSA. CDR3 DNA: TGTGCCAGCAGCTTAGGGGACTATCGCCACCCTAGGGGAAACACCATATATTTT. It translates to CASSLGDYRHPRGNTIYF.

The rearrangement uses TRBV10-3 and TRBJ2-1, with a weak D call TRBD1 (5 bases). Trimming cost V 6 bases and J 0 bases, with 12 bases left between them. The CDR3 covers 15 residues. Germline CDR1 reads ENHRY; CDR2 reads SYGVKD. The CDR3 reads CAIRPQGGSYNEQFF. In nucleotides, the CDR3 is TGTGCCATCAGGCCCCAGGGCGGCTCCTACAATGAGCAGTTCTTC.

This chain joins TRBV10-1 and TRBJ2-2; D not resolved. The ends were cut back, 0 bases at V and 6 bases at J, with 8 bases in the middle. The CDR3 length is 14 residues. The germline V gene has CDR1 WNHNN and CDR2 SYGVQD (reference sequence). CDR3 protein: CASSESVDPGELFF. The CDR3 region has the DNA TGCGCCAGCAGTGAGTCGGTGGATCCCGGGGAGCTGTTTTTT.

This clonotype was observed a handful of times. V is TRBV5-1 and J is TRBJ2-6; D perhaps matches TRBD1 (6 bases). V was clipped by 3 bases and J by 2 bases, with 15 bases between them. The CDR3 contains 17 residues. Germline V gene sequence: CDR1 SGHRS, CDR2 YFSETQ. CDR3 protein: CASSSFQQGTGANVLTF. As DNA, the CDR3 is TGCGCCAGCAGCTCGTTTCAACAGGGCACTGGGGCCAACGTCCTGACTTTC.

The chain joins TRBV12-5 to TRBJ1-1; TRBD1 is a possible D gene (5 bases). Looked up from germline, CDR1 is LGHNT and CDR2 is FRNRAP. Trimming took 2 bases from V and 5 from J, leaving 18 bases between them. The CDR3 has 16 amino acids. The CDR3 protein is CASGLPYGGRRTEAFF. As DNA, the CDR3 is TGTGCTAGTGGTTTGCCGTACGGGGGGAGGAGAACTGAAGCTTTCTTT.

CDR3 sequence reads: CASTTVYGYTF. The CDR3 nucleotides are TGTGCCAGCACCACAGTCTATGGCTACACCTTC. The genes are TRBV6-2 or TRBV6-3 and TRBJ1-2; no clear D. Trimming stripped 7 bases from V and 4 bases from J, with 7 bases between. The CDR3 consists of 11 residues. Germline lookup yields CDR1 MNHEY and CDR2 SVGEGT.

The rearrangement uses TRBV7-2 and TRBJ2-1; 9 bases align to TRBD2. This CDR3 contains 17 residues. Germline assignment: CDR1 SGHTA and CDR2 FQGNSA. The junction had 8 bases not matched to a gene; V was cut back by 0 bases and J by 5 bases. CDR3 in DNA: TGTGCCAGCAGCTTAGCGGCAGCGGGAGGACTAAACAATGAGCAGTTCTTC. Encoded protein: CASSLAAAGGLNNEQFF.

This chain uses TRBV13 with TRBJ1-1, with TRBD1 matching 8 bases. This CDR3 comprises 15 residues. Unmatched junction bases numbered 5, after V lost 5 bases and J lost 0 bases. The germline V gene has CDR1 PRHDT and CDR2 FYEKMQ (reference sequence). The chain's CDR3 is CASSAGTGLNTEAFF. The CDR3 DNA reads as TGTGCCAGCAGCGCAGGGACAGGACTGAACACTGAAGCTTTCTTT.